This T cell receptor (beta chain) was obtained from a study of cytomegalovirus exposure and HLA in healthy donors (TCRdb year 2017). For context, the study as a whole: A later analysis indicated that the 130 or so validation repertoires were generated on the platform also employed for the approximately 690 repertoires of the first cohort. A separate validation cohort of roughly 130 different subjects was used in addition to the roughly 640-subject first cohort. The study combined high-throughput TCR immunosequencing, statistical association of individual TCRs with disease status, and machine learning to predict cytomegalovirus infection status. The study aimed to test whether signatures of past pathogen exposure could be identified by cataloging public T cell receptors. Broader findings and caveats from the paper: A later analysis found that TCRs clustered in the first cohort also tended to co-occur in the 120 or so validation repertoires, with 94% of cluster scores above 0. The study gave a list of about 160 TCR beta chains associated with cytomegalovirus. Most TCR sequences were seen in very few donors, while some public TCRs were found in many individuals. The classifier was reported to diagnose cytomegalovirus status with high specificity and sensitivity in both the original and validation cohorts. Three of the identified cytomegalovirus-associated TCR beta chains were confirmed in vitro to be specific for cytomegalovirus antigens. A later analysis had no HLA typing for the validation cohort, so co-occurrence there was scored across all 130 or so repertoires. The authors suggested that the approach could potentially be generalized to other disease states and immunological phenotypes.

The CDR3 covers 15 residues, taking in both the cysteine and the phenylalanine. This entry keeps only the CDR3 DNA: 45 bases, framed from base 1. V is clipped by 0 bases and J by 7 bases, and the sequence between their germline boundaries is 15 bases long. Sequences MGHRA (CDR1) and YSYEKL (CDR2) are obtained from the germline V gene. The donors were included in the validation cohort of roughly 130 subjects, a group kept apart from the roughly 700-subject first cohort. Comment on this clone: Its antigen is still unknown. No base quality values were provided; no much bigger clone lies one nucleotide off.

The library was obtained by the immunoSEQ multiplex PCR assay. Per the original workflow: A statistical classification framework was developed to diagnose cytomegalovirus status using the catalog of TCR beta chain sequences. TCRdb re-hosts the immuneACCESS table, in-frame sequences only. Its copies lack some clones; in the studies checked, an unresolved V gene accounts for under half of them, and the cause for the rest is not known. The DNA was the basis for D and trimming; V, J and clone size are from that table. For this sample there are about 130,000 clones; 95% to 96% appear just once. 1.5% to 2% of the sample goes to the ten largest clones.

Sequencing was done on a sample of PBMCs. This sequence originates from a man younger than 35 in good health and CMV-seronegative. The V and J segments used are TRBV4-1 and TRBJ1-2; the D gene is perhaps TRBD1, on 5 matching bases. The CDR3 region has the sequence CASSQDRTGVGGYTF. The DNA is TGCGCCAGCAGCCAAGATAGAACAGGCGTAGGTGGCTACACCTTC.